This TCR beta chain stems from a study of blood T cell repertoires in COVID-19. Study at large: Donors in the United States, Italy and Spain gave samples during acute or convalescent COVID-19. The cDNA or gDNA used as material had been derived from T cells, B-cell-depleted T cells, or PBMCs.

It was during active infection that Seattle patients were enrolled and then longitudinally followed. Authors' processing steps: Using reference gene primer amplification, nucleated cell counts were estimated. Here immunoSEQ multiplex PCR was the method, and the copy in TCRdb shows in-frame clones only, minus some. Clonal size and the V and J genes are those of that table, whereas D and trimming came from the DNA. The sample has 100,000 or so clones; roughly 92% are singletons. Per germline, CDR1 KGHDR and CDR2 SFDVKD. This CDR3 is 16 amino acids long. After removal of 5 bases from V and 1 base from J, the junction contained 9 bases not matched to a gene.

The chain couples TRBV24-1 to TRBJ1-2; TRBD1 aligns across 7 bases. Sequences were obtained from peripheral blood. The clonotype comes from a woman between 50 and 59 years old with COVID-19, enrolled during active disease. The CDR3 is CATSGPRQGINYGYTF. The CDR3 DNA reads as TGTGCCACCAGTGGCCCTAGACAGGGAATTAACTATGGCTACACCTTC.